The 8 T cell receptor beta chains reported below all come from one sample, sequenced in a study of T-cell reconstitution after alpha-beta-depleted transplantation in children. TCRbeta library preparation incorporated unique molecular identifiers. TCRdb reprocessed the PCR reads via MiXCR and lists one record per CDR3 protein. The repertoire has 700,000 or so distinct CDR3 sequences, about an eighth of them found once; the top ten carry around 0.79%. The specimen was PBMCs, collected before TCRalphabeta/CD19-depleted stem cell transplant. These receptors were taken from a girl under 10 years old with congenital amegakaryocytic thrombocytopenia, due to receive a stem cell transplant.

The gene calls are TRBV11-2 and TRBJ2-7; tentatively, D is TRBD1 or TRBD2 (5 bases each). From germline, CDR1 is SGHAT and CDR2 FQNNGV. V lost 7 bases, J lost 5 bases, and 12 bases lay in between. The CDR3 is made up of 12 amino acids. CDR3: CASNSLGDEQYF. CDR3 coding DNA: TGTGCCAGCAACAGTCTGGGGGACGAGCAGTACTTC. The full variable domain, its missing parts supplied by reference TRBV11-2 and TRBJ2-7, is EAGVAQSPRYKIIEKRQSVAFWCNPISGHATLYWYQQILGQGPKLLIQFQNNGVVDDSQLPKDRFSAERLKGVDSTLKIQPAKLEDSAVYLCASNSLGDEQYFGPGTRLTVT.

Ten or more counts support this clonotype. The gene calls are TRBV5-1 and TRBJ1-1; D is unclear. In germline, CDR1 is SGHRS, CDR2 YFSETQ. Trimming removed 4 bases from V and 0 bases from J, with 13 bases in between. The CDR3 sequence is 15 residues long. CDR3 sequence reads: CASSPLDGVNTEAFF. As DNA, the CDR3 is TGCGCCAGCAGCCCGTTGGACGGAGTGAACACTGAAGCTTTCTTT.

This clonotype was picked up a small number of times. The chain recombines TRBV29-1 with TRBJ2-7; D gene ambiguous. Germline CDR1 SQVTM, CDR2 ANQGSEA. V shed 5 bases and J shed 3 bases, with 11 bases lying between them. The CDR3 is 12 residues long. This CDR3 reads CSVLKTNYEQYF. The CDR3 DNA reads as TGCAGCGTTCTAAAGACGAACTACGAGCAGTACTTC.

The J gene is TRBJ2-1, the V gene TRBV7-2; D is possibly TRBD2 (6 bases). Looked up from germline, CDR1 is SGHTA and CDR2 is FQGNSA. The CDR3 sequence is 14 residues long. The V end lost 1 base, the J end lost 7 bases, and 11 bases lay between the germline ends. As DNA, the CDR3 is TGTGCCAGCAGCTTAGTTCCGGGAGAGAATGAGCAGTTCTTC. It encodes CASSLVPGENEQFF.

V usage is TRBV5-1 and J usage is TRBJ2-5; 7 bases map to TRBD2. V lost 0 bases and J lost 5; bases outside the gene matches: 10. There are 16 residues in the CDR3. The germline CDR1 and CDR2 sequences are SGHRS and YFSETQ. In nucleotides, the CDR3 is TGCGCCAGCAGCTTGGCCGGTGCGGGAGTCGTGGAGACCCAGTACTTC. Its translation: CASSLAGAGVVETQYF.

A remark on this clonotype: One end of the junction fails to match germline, which may point to a read error. The rearrangement uses TRBV5-1 and TRBJ1-1; D is possibly TRBD1 (6 bases). Germline CDR1 SGHRS, CDR2 YFSETQ. This CDR3 has 13 residues. The DNA of the CDR3 is TGCACCAGCAGTACCAGGGGAAATACTGAAGCTTTCTTT. This codes for CTSSTRGNTEAFF. The whole variable domain, filled in from reference TRBV5-1 and TRBJ1-1, reads KAGVTQTPRYLIKTRGQQVTLSCSPISGHRSVSWYQQTPGQGLQFLFEYFSETQRNKGNFPGRFSGRQFSNSRSEMNVSTLELGDSALYLCTSSTRGNTEAFFGQGTRLTVV.

The V and J genes are TRBV20-1 and TRBJ2-1; TRBD2 might be the D (6 bases). Germline values: CDR1 DFQATT, CDR2 SNEGSKA (reference sequence). The CDR3 has 14 amino acids. Trimming shortened V by 6 bases and J by 6 bases, and 18 bases separated the two germline ends. In nucleotides, the CDR3 is TGCAGTGCGTATCGACTAGAAGCAAGCAATGAGCAGTTCTTC. Translating gives CSAYRLEASNEQFF.

The V call is TRBV4-1, the J call TRBJ2-1, with D perhaps matching TRBD2 (6 bases). V was shortened by 5 bases and J by 9 bases, with 20 bases between the two germline ends. CDR1 is MGHRA and CDR2 is YSYEKL in the germline V gene. The CDR3 is 15 amino acids. The CDR3 bases are TGCGCCAGCAGCTTCTCGGGAGTGTTGGATAGTGAGCAGTTCTTC. Protein product: CASSFSGVLDSEQFF.